A single sample gave rise to the 22 T cell receptor beta chains below, sequenced in a study of shared clonotypes between healthy human individuals. The method was immunoSEQ multiplex PCR; TCRdb's version includes in-frame clones alone and lacks a portion of them. Here the sample spans some 1 million clones, around 76% being singletons. Sequencing was done on a sample of memory CD4+ T cells sorted from blood. Subset of the sample: CD45RA-negative fraction. The receptors were sampled from a man younger than 30 in good health.

This clone occurred many times. Different DNA sequences within this sample yield the same CDR3. CDR3 sequence reads: CASSLTGNTIYF. The CDR3 DNA follows: TGTGCCAGCAGCTTAACCGGAAACACCATATATTTT. The rearrangement uses TRBV7-9 and TRBJ1-3, with D hard to call. Trimming took off 2 bases at V and 4 bases at J, with 3 bases between the two ends. In germline, CDR1 is SEHNR, CDR2 FQNEAQ (reference sequence). This CDR3 region has 12 residues. Supplemented by reference TRBV7-9 and TRBJ1-3, the full variable domain reads DTGVSQNPRHKITKRGQNVTFRCDPISEHNRLYWYRQTLGQGPEFLTYFQNEAQLEKSRLLSDRFSAERPKGSFSTLEIQRTEQGDSAMYLCASSLTGNTIYFGEGSWLTVV.

The V and J genes are TRBV6-6 and TRBJ1-6; TRBD1 might be the D (5 bases). CDR1 is MNHNY and CDR2 is SVGAGI in the germline V gene (reference sequence). The CDR3 runs 14 residues. V was shortened by 7 bases and J by 8 bases, with 15 bases between the two germline ends. The CDR3: CASTRVGADSPLHF. For the CDR3, the DNA is TGTGCCAGCACCCGGGTAGGGGCCGATTCACCCCTCCACTTT.

CDR3 sequence reads: CASSNGMNTEAFF. In DNA, the CDR3 is TGTGCCAGCAGTAACGGGATGAACACTGAAGCTTTCTTT. The chain employs TRBV6-1 and TRBJ1-1; D is ambiguous. Trimming took 5 bases from V and 0 from J, leaving 7 bases between them. CDR3 length: 13 residues. Per germline, CDR1 MNHNS and CDR2 SASEGT.

V usage is TRBV2 and J usage is TRBJ2-1, with D perhaps matching TRBD1 (6 bases). V shed 4 bases and J shed 5 bases, with 9 bases lying between them. Germline values: CDR1 SNHLY, CDR2 FYNNEI. The CDR3 runs to 13 residues. The chain's CDR3 is CASSAGTNNEQFF. The CDR3 DNA follows: TGTGCCAGCAGTGCCGGGACAAACAATGAGCAGTTCTTC.

A few counts support this clone. CDR3 bases: TGTGCCAGCGCGGGGACCGCCTACGAGCAGTACTTC. This encodes CASAGTAYEQYF. The V and J genes are TRBV2 and TRBJ2-7; a possible D gene is TRBD2 (6 bases). Germline CDR1 and CDR2: SNHLY and FYNNEI. Trimming took 8 bases from V and 2 from J, leaving 10 bases between them. The CDR3 covers 12 residues.

The V and J genes are TRBV30 and TRBJ2-1; D is unresolved. CDR3 length equals 12 residues. The germline V gene has CDR1 GTSNPN and CDR2 SVGIG (reference sequence). The V gene lost 1 base and the J gene lost 8 bases, with 9 bases spanning the gap. This CDR3 is CAWSGFRDEQFF. In DNA form, the CDR3 reads TGTGCCTGGAGTGGGTTTCGGGATGAGCAGTTCTTC.

This clone appeared a few times. The chain is built from TRBV28 and TRBJ2-2; D may be TRBD2 (6 bases). Germline CDR1 reads MDHEN; CDR2 reads SYDVKM. CDR3 length: 16 residues. The V end lost 2 bases, the J end lost 0 bases, and 10 bases lay between the germline ends. CDR3 sequence (DNA): TGTGCCAGCAGTTTAATGGGGACTTCGAACACCGGGGAGCTGTTTTTT. Its translation: CASSLMGTSNTGELFF.

This rearrangement joins TRBV5-6 to TRBJ2-1, with no clear D. Germline values: CDR1 SGHDT, CDR2 YYEEEE. The CDR3 runs 12 residues. V lost 4 bases, J lost 6 bases, and 8 bases lay in between. Written as DNA, the CDR3 is TGTGCCAGCAGCCTGATGAGCAATGAGCAGTTCTTC. Translated: CASSLMSNEQFF.

The rearrangement links TRBV18 to TRBJ1-1; D perhaps matches TRBD1 (6 bases). Germline-derived CDR1 and CDR2 are KGHSH and LQKENI. The CDR3 runs to 16 residues. Deletions cut 3 bases from V and 2 bases from J, with 16 bases between. The CDR3 region is CASSPSNRDFNTEAFF. DNA for the CDR3: TGTGCCAGCTCACCTAGCAACAGGGACTTTAACACTGAAGCTTTCTTT.

The rearrangement uses TRBV5-1 and TRBJ2-1, with TRBD2 matching over 9 bases. This CDR3 comprises 15 residues. V shed 2 bases and J 4 bases; nucleotides not matched to a gene: 4. Germline CDR1 reads SGHRS; CDR2 reads YFSETQ. The DNA for the CDR3 is TGCGCCAGCAGCTTTGGCGCGGGAGGGTACAATGAGCAGTTCTTC. It yields the protein CASSFGAGGYNEQFF.

The chain couples TRBV9 to TRBJ1-2; D is ambiguous. Germline assignment: CDR1 SGDLS and CDR2 YYNGEE. Trimming took 0 bases from V and 14 from J, leaving 14 bases between them. The CDR3 extends over 12 amino acids. CDR3: CASSVVTWPGTF. CDR3 bases: TGTGCCAGCAGCGTAGTAACTTGGCCGGGAACCTTC.

The chain has TRBV28 and TRBJ2-7, with 10 nucleotides matching TRBD1. There are 13 residues in the CDR3. In germline, CDR1 is MDHEN, CDR2 SYDVKM. V lost 8 bases and J lost 5; bases outside the gene matches: 6. DNA of the CDR3: TGTGCCAGCCTCGACAGGGGGCGAAACGAGCAGTACTTC. It is translated as CASLDRGRNEQYF.

The V gene is TRBV4-2, the J gene TRBJ2-3; 7 bases align to TRBD2. The CDR3 has 17 amino acids. V lost 4 bases to trimming and J lost 4 bases; unmatched junction nucleotides: 14. CDR1 and CDR2 (germline): LGHNA, YNFKEQ. CDR3 protein: CASSPPRGSGSADTQYF. The CDR3 nucleotides are TGTGCCAGCAGCCCTCCTCGCGGGAGCGGGTCCGCAGATACGCAGTATTTT.

The rearrangement uses TRBV5-4 and TRBJ2-7, with 8 bases matching TRBD1. CDR1 is SGHNT and CDR2 is YYREEE in the germline V gene (reference sequence). Unmatched junction bases numbered 19, after V lost 4 bases and J lost 7 bases. The CDR3 runs to 17 residues. CDR3 sequence (DNA): TGTGCCAGCAGCACCCCGACCGATGGGACAGGCTTCGGGGAGCAGTACTTC. Encoded protein: CASSTPTDGTGFGEQYF.

The chain joins TRBV19 to TRBJ2-1; D possibly corresponds to TRBD2 (6 bases). The germline V and J ends were trimmed by 8 bases and 7 bases, with 12 bases remaining between them. Germline V lookup: CDR1 LNHDA, CDR2 SQIVND (reference sequence). The CDR3 covers 12 residues. The CDR3 sequence is CASSGRRNEQFF. The DNA of the CDR3 is TGTGCCAGTTCAGGGAGGAGGAATGAGCAGTTCTTC.

In this sample, this clone turned up a few times. V gene TRBV2 combines with J gene TRBJ1-2; 8 bases map to TRBD1. The CDR3 sequence is 14 residues long. Germline V gene sequence: CDR1 SNHLY, CDR2 FYNNEI. V was pared by 6 bases and J by 5 bases, with 8 bases of the junction left unmatched. This CDR3 is CASRLGQVDYGYTF. The CDR3 DNA sequence: TGTGCCAGCAGGTTGGGACAGGTGGATTATGGCTACACCTTC.

The CDR3 region is CASSHASQGWYDTEAFF. The CDR3 region has the DNA TGCGCCAGCAGCCATGCTTCCCAAGGATGGTATGACACTGAAGCTTTCTTT. This chain joins TRBV5-1 and TRBJ1-1; D is unresolved. Deletions cut 4 bases from V and 3 bases from J, with 22 bases between. The germline gives CDR1 SGHRS, CDR2 YFSETQ. There are 17 residues in the CDR3.

The chain uses TRBV5-1 and TRBJ2-7, with TRBD1 matching over 7 bases. Germline V gene lookup returns CDR1 SGHRS and CDR2 YFSETQ. V lost 3 bases, J lost 3 bases, and 15 bases stayed unmatched. The CDR3 extends over 17 amino acids. CDR3 sequence reads: CASSWIHPDRVIYEQYF. The DNA of the CDR3 is TGCGCCAGCAGCTGGATTCACCCCGACAGGGTTATCTACGAGCAGTACTTC.

The chain has TRBV5-4 and TRBJ2-5; D is possibly TRBD1 (5 bases). The germline gives CDR1 SGHNT, CDR2 YYREEE (reference sequence). CDR3 length: 14 residues. Trimming removed 0 bases at V and 2 bases at J, with 8 bases between. As DNA, the CDR3 is TGTGCCAGCAGCTTGGAACGGACACAAGAGACCCAGTACTTC. This gives the protein CASSLERTQETQYF.

The rearrangement joins TRBV6-1 to TRBJ1-3; 7 bases are shared with TRBD1. In germline, CDR1 is MNHNS, CDR2 SASEGT. Trimming removed 6 bases from V and 2 bases from J; junction bases left unmatched: 4. CDR3 size: 14 residues. The CDR3 DNA follows: TGTGCCAGCAGCTTGACAGGGCCTGGAAACACCATATATTTT. Its protein product is CASSLTGPGNTIYF.

The J gene is TRBJ2-1, the V gene TRBV4-3; TRBD2 might be the D (7 bases). The CDR3 covers 17 residues. The V gene's germline CDR1 is LGHNA and CDR2 YSLEER. Trimming cost V 0 bases and J 7 bases, with 19 bases left between them. CDR3 region: CASSQDQGLAVSNEQFF. CDR3 DNA: TGCGCCAGCAGCCAAGATCAGGGGCTAGCGGTCTCTAATGAGCAGTTCTTC.

This clone occurred a few times. The chain recombines TRBV5-4 with TRBJ2-5; D is ambiguous. The germline V gene encodes CDR1 SGHNT and CDR2 YYREEE (reference sequence). V was clipped by 4 bases and J by 2 bases, with 12 bases between them. This CDR3 is 14 amino acids long. This chain's CDR3 is CASSPRTTQETQYF. DNA of the CDR3: TGTGCCAGCAGCCCCCGGACCACTCAAGAGACCCAGTACTTC.